The source of this TCR beta chain is a study of T-cell memory formation after mild COVID-19. Germline V gene data show CDR1 as SGHTS and CDR2 as YDEGEE. The CDR3 spans 14 residues. V was shortened by 3 bases and J by 6 bases, with 13 bases between the two germline ends. Using constant-segment primers, 5'RACE produced TCR alpha and TCR beta cDNA libraries carrying sample barcodes and UMIs. TCRdb reprocessed the 5' RACE reads via MiXCR and lists one record per CDR3 protein. The sample has about 540,000 distinct CDR3 sequences, roughly 20% seen once; the top ten hold approximately 12%. Sequencing was carried out using PBMCs or a T cell subset sorted from them (not recorded which). This sequence originates from an adult woman who had mild COVID-19 (a few samples of this study predate the infection). Cell type and time point are not known. The gene calls are TRBV5-8 and TRBJ1-5, with D unresolved. The CDR3 region is CASSWRITGQPQHF. DNA for the CDR3: TGTGCCAGCAGCTGGCGAATTACTGGTCAGCCCCAGCATTTT.